This T cell receptor (beta chain) was recovered during a study of CD8 T cells in ankylosing spondylitis. Study-wide points: The disease-linked clones had a CD8+ phenotype and low blood frequencies. Ankylosing spondylitis blood appeared to carry a characteristic TCR beta motif of roughly eight highly homologous variants. Disease-associated clones were reportedly significantly overrepresented in matched ankylosing spondylitis synovial fluid. There were earlier reports of some motif variants in reactive arthritis synovial fluid and blood.

Notes on this clonotype: Its cognate antigen is unknown.

The J segment lost 3 bases and the V segment lost 4 bases, leaving 10 bases of the junction unmatched. The CDR3 is 15 residues long. The V gene's germline CDR1 is DFQATT and CDR2 SNEGSKA (reference sequence). A quantitative 5'-RACE method, one with molecular barcodes, was used to make TCR beta libraries. MiXCR, run by TCRdb on the 5' RACE reads, gives a single entry per CDR3 protein. Among fewer than 750,000 distinct CDR3 sequences listed, over 15% were seen once. Sequencing was done on a sample of blood, either unsorted or a sorted T cell fraction (not recorded which). This TCR came from a male donor with ankylosing spondylitis. The chain is built from TRBV20-1 and TRBJ2-3; 7 bases match TRBD1. Here the CDR3 DNA reads TGCAGTGCTATTGTCTGGGGGACAGCTACAGATACGCAGTATTTT. The encoded protein is CSAIVWGTATDTQYF.